The 30 T cell receptor beta chains in this list originate from one sample, sequenced in a study of blood T cell repertoires in COVID-19. The protocol was immunoSEQ multiplex PCR, while the TCRdb copy is restricted to in-frame clones and leaves out a portion. The sample has fewer than 400,000 clones, 85% to 90% seen once; the top ten hold over 3.5%. The source material was PBMCs or T cells enriched from blood (not recorded which). These receptors all come from a man aged 30-40 years who had recovered from COVID-19.

The genes are TRBV27 and TRBJ1-2; perhaps TRBD1 as D (5 bases). Per the germline V gene, CDR1 is MNHEY and CDR2 is SMNVEV (reference sequence). V lost 2 bases and J 7 bases, leaving 11 bases between the germline ends. The CDR3 covers 13 residues. CDR3 in amino acids: CASSLGGSGGYTF. The CDR3 DNA follows: TGTGCCAGCAGTTTAGGGGGGAGTGGTGGCTACACCTTC.

The rearrangement links TRBV18 to TRBJ2-7; tentatively, D is TRBD1 (6 bases). V lost 4 bases and J lost 6, with 19 bases in between. CDR1 and CDR2 from the germline V gene are KGHSH and LQKENI. The length of the CDR3 is 15 residues. CDR3 region: CASSRTGSNLGEQYF. The CDR3 DNA reads TGTGCCAGCTCACGTACAGGGTCCAACCTGGGCGAGCAGTACTTC.

The gene calls are TRBV10-1 and TRBJ1-1, with D possibly TRBD1 on 6 matching bases. The germline V gene has CDR1 WNHNN and CDR2 SYGVQD (reference sequence). The CDR3 is made up of 16 amino acids. V lost 5 bases and J 0 bases, leaving 16 bases between the germline ends. The CDR3 bases are TGCGCCAGCAGTCCGGGGGGCGCGTGGTTGAACACTGAAGCTTTCTTT. Encoded protein: CASSPGGAWLNTEAFF.

The chain uses TRBV27 and TRBJ1-5; a weak D match, TRBD1 (6 bases). This CDR3 has 13 residues. Germline lookup yields CDR1 MNHEY and CDR2 SMNVEV (reference sequence). Trimming cost V 0 bases and J 8 bases, with 8 bases left between them. The CDR3 region has the DNA TGTGCCAGCAGTTTATCTTACAGGGAGCCCCAGCATTTT. This encodes CASSLSYREPQHF.

The chain employs TRBV9 and TRBJ1-1; D remains unclear. V lost 0 bases and J lost 2, with 17 bases in between. Germline lookup yields CDR1 SGDLS and CDR2 YYNGEE. The CDR3 covers 17 residues. CDR3 residues: CASSVGVTFGKNTEAFF. The CDR3 DNA reads TGTGCCAGCAGCGTAGGGGTCACCTTCGGGAAAAACACTGAAGCTTTCTTT. Looking up the rest from reference TRBV9 and TRBJ1-1 gives the full variable domain: DSGVTQTPKHLITATGQRVTLRCSPRSGDLSVYWYQQSLDQGLQFLIQYYNGEERAKGNILERFSAQQFPDLHSELNLSSLELGDSALYFCASSVGVTFGKNTEAFFGQGTRLTVV.

This clone was observed a few times. This chain links TRBV5-4 with TRBJ1-2, with D hard to call. V dropped 3 bases and J dropped 3 bases, with 6 bases sitting between them. Germline CDR1 and CDR2: SGHNT and YYREEE (reference sequence). CDR3 length: 12 amino acids. In DNA form, the CDR3 reads TGTGCCAGCAGCTCTACCTACTATGGCTACACCTTC. This sequence encodes CASSSTYYGYTF.

The rearrangement links TRBV5-6 to TRBJ2-5; perhaps TRBD2 as D (6 bases). The CDR3 runs to 13 residues. Trimming took 5 bases from V and 3 from J, leaving 11 bases between them. Germline assignment: CDR1 SGHDT and CDR2 YYEEEE. The CDR3 loop is CASRTPGEETQYF. The DNA of the CDR3 is TGTGCCAGCAGAACCCCGGGGGAAGAGACCCAGTACTTC.

The chain recombines TRBV19 with TRBJ1-3; possible D gene TRBD1, 5 bases. Per the germline V gene, CDR1 is LNHDA and CDR2 is SQIVND (reference sequence). V was clipped by 11 bases and J by 4 bases, with 15 bases between them. This CDR3 contains 13 residues. The DNA of the CDR3 is TGTGCCGTAGAGGGACTCTCAGGAAACACCATATATTTT. It yields the protein CAVEGLSGNTIYF.

Comment on this clone: Other DNA variants within this sample encode the same CDR3. V usage is TRBV14 and J usage is TRBJ2-5; TRBD1 matches 8 bases. This CDR3 region has 13 residues. V lost 4 bases, J lost 5 bases, and 3 bases stayed unmatched. Germline V gives CDR1 SGHDN, CDR2 FVKESK. The CDR3 DNA sequence: TGTGCCAGCAGCCTCAACAGGGGGGAGACCCAGTACTTC. Its translation is CASSLNRGETQYF. Filled out from reference TRBV14 and TRBJ2-5, the complete variable domain reads EAGVTQFPSHSVIEKGQTVTLRCDPISGHDNLYWYRRVMGKEIKFLLHFVKESKQDESGMPNNRFLAERTGGTYSTLKVQPAELEDSGVYFCASSLNRGETQYFGPGTRLLVL.

The chain's CDR3 is CASSSQGGNSPLHF. CDR3 DNA sequence: TGTGCCAGCAGCTCACAGGGGGGAAATTCACCCCTCCACTTT. The chain joins TRBV11-2 to TRBJ1-6; 8 bases fit TRBD1. J was trimmed by 7 bases and V by 4 bases; bases with no gene match: 3. Germline V CDR1 and CDR2: SGHAT, FQNNGV. This CDR3 spans 14 amino acids.

Comment on this clone: At one end, the junction sequence differs from germline, possibly due to a read error. The genes are TRBV7-7 and TRBJ1-4; 8 positions agree with TRBD1. Germline lookup yields CDR1 SSHAT and CDR2 FNYEAQ (reference sequence). The CDR3 has 13 amino acids. The CDR3 sequence: CASSYSDRGKLFF. The CDR3 DNA follows: TGTGCTAGCAGCTACTCCGACAGGGGAAAACTGTTTTTT.

CDR3 amino acids: CASRATQEIEKLFF. In nucleotides, the CDR3 is TGTGCCAGCAGGGCGACTCAAGAAATCGAAAAACTGTTTTTT. The rearrangement links TRBV6-5 to TRBJ1-4; D is ambiguous. V was trimmed by 6 bases and J by 8 bases, leaving 16 bases between them. The CDR3 sequence is 14 residues long. In germline, CDR1 is MNHEY, CDR2 SVGAGI.

This sequence joins TRBV19 and TRBJ2-1; the match to TRBD2 covers 14 bases. The CDR3 runs to 18 residues. Germline lookup yields CDR1 LNHDA and CDR2 SQIVND (reference sequence). The trim removed 6 bases at V and 0 bases at J, leaving 7 bases unmatched. CDR3 amino acids: CASRRGTSGGLSYNEQFF. The CDR3 DNA follows: TGTGCCAGTAGAAGGGGGACTAGCGGGGGCCTCTCCTACAATGAGCAGTTCTTC.

The J gene is TRBJ2-3, the V gene TRBV6-1; D unresolved. Germline V CDR1 and CDR2: MNHNS, SASEGT. Trimming left V 2 bases short and J 4 bases short, with 10 bases between. The CDR3 runs 14 residues. CDR3 sequence: CASSELLSPDTQYF. The CDR3 nucleotides read TGTGCCAGCAGTGAACTCCTGTCCCCAGATACGCAGTATTTT.

This rearrangement joins TRBV10-2 to TRBJ2-7; no definite D call. Germline V CDR1 and CDR2: WSHSY, SAAADI. This CDR3 spans 11 amino acids. V dropped 7 bases and J dropped 4 bases, with 8 bases sitting between them. CDR3 DNA sequence: TGCGCCAGCACCGGTGCGTACGAGCAGTACTTC. Encoded protein: CASTGAYEQYF.

The chain employs TRBV4-1 and TRBJ2-1, with D maybe TRBD1 (6 bases). Trimming cost V 4 bases and J 2 bases, with 15 bases left between them. The CDR3 totals 16 residues. The germline gives CDR1 MGHRA, CDR2 YSYEKL. DNA of the CDR3: TGCGCCAGCAGCCGGACAGCCACCAACACCTACAATGAGCAGTTCTTC. As protein: CASSRTATNTYNEQFF.

The J gene is TRBJ1-2, the V gene TRBV19, with a tentative D call TRBD1 (5 bases). This CDR3 contains 14 residues. Trimming took off 6 bases at V and 4 bases at J, with 15 bases between the two ends. Germline V gene data show CDR1 as LNHDA and CDR2 as SQIVND (reference sequence). The CDR3 nucleotides are TGTGCCAGTAGACCCAGGGAGGTGGGCTATGGCTACACCTTC. Its protein is CASRPREVGYGYTF.

This chain connects TRBV25-1 to TRBJ2-7, with 10 bases that match TRBD1. The CDR3 loop spans 15 amino acids. Trimming at V came to 5 bases and at J to 3 bases, leaving 7 bases not matched to a gene. Germline V gene data show CDR1 as MGHDK and CDR2 as SYGVNS. CDR3 bases: TGTGCCAGCAGTAGCACCGGGACAGGGGACTACGAGCAGTACTTC. Translated: CASSSTGTGDYEQYF.

This chain connects TRBV3-1 (or the pseudogene TRBV3-2) to TRBJ1-1; D may be TRBD1 (5 bases). The V end lost 5 bases, the J end lost 4 bases, and 11 bases lay between the germline ends. The CDR3 has 13 residues. Germline V gene lookup returns CDR1 LGHDT and CDR2 YNNKEL (reference sequence). The CDR3 DNA is TGTGCCAGCAGCTGGGGTAGGGGCACTGAAGCTTTCTTT. This encodes CASSWGRGTEAFF.

This clone was seen more than once but under ten times. J is TRBJ2-2 and V is TRBV2, with D maybe TRBD2 (6 bases). The CDR3 length is 14 residues. The V end was cut by 5 bases, the J end by 3 bases, with 10 bases between. Germline CDR1 reads SNHLY; CDR2 reads FYNNEI. This CDR3 is CASSRRGDTGELFF. CDR3 bases: TGTGCCAGCAGTCGGCGCGGGGACACCGGGGAGCTGTTTTTT.

The chain carries TRBV28 and TRBJ1-2, with 7 bases identical to TRBD1. The CDR3 loop spans 15 amino acids. The ends lost 3 bases at V and 3 bases at J; junction bases unmatched: 7. Germline CDR1 reads MDHEN; CDR2 reads SYDVKM. The DNA of the CDR3 is TGTGCCAGCAGTTTGGGGACAGAAACCTACTATGGCTACACCTTC. It yields the protein CASSLGTETYYGYTF.

V gene TRBV4-1 combines with J gene TRBJ2-1; no reliable D call. The CDR3 consists of 14 residues. Germline V gene lookup returns CDR1 MGHRA and CDR2 YSYEKL. V lost 0 bases to trimming and J lost 3 bases, with 6 bases between them. This CDR3 reads CASSQEQIYNEQFF. In nucleotides, the CDR3 is TGCGCCAGCAGCCAAGAACAGATCTACAATGAGCAGTTCTTC.

This clone was recorded only once. The chain joins TRBV5-1 to TRBJ1-6; D uncertain. CDR3 size: 14 residues. Germline V gives CDR1 SGHRS, CDR2 YFSETQ. Trimming pared 0 bases from V and 6 bases from J, leaving 7 bases between. CDR3 sequence (DNA): TGCGCCAGCAGCTTGGCACAACCTAATTCACCCCTCCACTTT. Translating gives CASSLAQPNSPLHF.

The chain carries TRBV5-6 and TRBJ1-1, with D unclear. Germline V gene sequence: CDR1 SGHDT, CDR2 YYEEEE. The length of the CDR3 is 14 residues. Trimming stripped 2 bases from V and 1 base from J, with 9 bases between. As DNA, the CDR3 is TGTGCCAGCAGCTTAAAGCCTCCGAACACTGAAGCTTTCTTT. Translating gives CASSLKPPNTEAFF.

At least ten counts were recorded for this clone. This sequence joins TRBV21-1 and TRBJ1-5; no DNA check was done on the table's D call, TRBD1. TRBV21-1 constitutes a pseudogene. The CDR3 covers 18 residues. For the CDR3, the DNA is TGTGCCAGCAGCAAAGCCCAAAGTATAGGGGAAAGCAATCAGCCCCAGCATTTT. As protein: CASSKAQSIGESNQPQHF.

This chain joins TRBV3-1 (or the pseudogene TRBV3-2) and TRBJ1-3; TRBD1 aligns across 8 bases. With V trimmed by 4 bases and J by 8 bases, 7 bases remained unmatched. The CDR3 totals 14 residues. CDR1 LGHDT and CDR2 YNNKEL come from the germline V gene (reference sequence). The CDR3 region is CASSPRTGMDTIYF. The CDR3 region has the DNA TGTGCCAGCAGCCCCCGGACAGGGATGGACACCATATATTTT.

This clone was seen just once. The chain is built from TRBV7-9 and TRBJ2-7; weak D call: TRBD1 (8 bases). With 5 bases removed from V and 1 base from J, the gap between germline ends came to 21 bases. CDR3 size: 17 residues. Germline V CDR1 and CDR2: SEHNR, FQNEAQ (reference sequence). This chain's CDR3 is CASSEPGNRGGSYEQYF. The DNA for the CDR3 is TGTGCCAGCAGCGAACCAGGAAACAGGGGGGGTTCCTACGAGCAGTACTTC.

The J gene is TRBJ2-1, the V gene TRBV12-3 or TRBV12-4; perhaps TRBD2 as D (5 bases). Trimming left V 7 bases short and J 9 bases short, with 13 bases between. The CDR3 has 12 residues. The CDR3 here is CASIPGMTEQFF. The CDR3 coding sequence is TGTGCCAGCATTCCGGGGATGACTGAGCAGTTCTTC.

CDR3 DNA sequence: TGTGCCAGCAGCTATACGGCCTTACAGGGCCCACTCCCAGGTGAAGCTTTCTTT. It specifies CASSYTALQGPLPGEAFF. V gene TRBV5-5 combines with J gene TRBJ1-1, with D tentatively TRBD1 (6 bases). Trimming shortened V by 3 bases and J by 7 bases, and 28 bases separated the two germline ends. Germline CDR1 and CDR2: SGHKS and YYEKEE (reference sequence). CDR3 size: 18 residues.

The chain recombines TRBV4-1 with TRBJ2-3, with a tentative D call TRBD2 (7 bases). Germline V gene data show CDR1 as MGHRA and CDR2 as YSYEKL. Trimming removed 6 bases from V and 4 bases from J, with 17 bases in between. The CDR3 spans 15 residues. In DNA form, the CDR3 reads TGCGCCAGCAGTGTGGGGGCGGGAGCTCCAGATACGCAGTATTTT. Encoded protein: CASSVGAGAPDTQYF.